A selection of T cell receptor beta chains follows, all from one sample in a study of identical twins. TCRdb called the 5' RACE reads again in MiXCR, with one record for every CDR3 protein. The top ten clones hold around 1.6% of a sample with approximately 890,000 distinct CDR3 sequences, more than 9% of them seen once. In addition, the sample was reused for a study of yellow fever vaccine responses in identical twins.

Input material: PBMCs. These TCRs come from a woman aged 18-29 years in good health. CDR3s leave out the opening cysteine and the closing phenylalanine or tryptophan. The D gene is left open where the match is weak. Some rows mark clone size as missing; the rest say once, few, many or name a class of expanded clone.

d_call	clone_size	v_call	cdr3_aa
.	many	TRBV6-5	ASSYSFYNEQF
.	.	TRBV27	ASSLELGSGTYEQF
.	few	TRBV28	ASSSKWGGRANTEAF
.	.	TRBV12-3/TRBV12-4	ASSRKGPDTQY
TRBD2	.	TRBV10-3	AISDGTSGRGEQF
.	.	TRBV11-2	ASSQVGIQETQY
.	.	TRBV4-1	ASSPPFSGKPYEQY
TRBD2	many	TRBV10-3	AISPSTSGNTNEQF
.	few	TRBV11-3	ASSSQSVAAYNEQF
TRBD2	.	TRBV10-3	AISDTSGRRETQY
TRBD2	few	TRBV12-3/TRBV12-4	ASRETSGSPGELF
TRBD2	.	TRBV24-1	ATDSGKPYNEQF
.	few	TRBV24-1	ATICAWGTGELF
.	.	TRBV4-2	ASSPAGAALFSYNEQF
.	few	TRBV7-8	ASSFGGRTSVEQY
.	many	TRBV6-2/TRBV6-3	ASSSDSPSEQF
.	few	TRBV14	ASSHRQVPLNTGELF
TRBD2	few	TRBV12-3/TRBV12-4	ASSSHRISGTSFGQF
TRBD2	many	TRBV29-1	SVGTSGKNNEQF
.	many	TRBV6-1	ASRDRQADQPQH
.	.	TRBV6-1	ASSRGVGGGYT
TRBD2	.	TRBV5-1	ASRPTSASSSYNEQF
.	.	TRBV12-3/TRBV12-4	ASSPGTWSDEQF
TRBD1	.	TRBV27	ASSSPGTASSYEQY
.	few	TRBV29-1	SVSPRDSGEQY
.	.	TRBV5-1	ASNGGRVQETQY
.	few	TRBV2	ASSEAWWSGGLAYEQY
.	few	TRBV18	ASSRDSAGHNEQF
.	few	TRBV24-1	ATSDFQGRAF
.	.	TRBV12-3/TRBV12-4	ASTVGHPETQY
.	.	TRBV18	ASSPKQATTYGYT
.	.	TRBV13	ASSPRGGPGEKLF
.	.	TRBV12-3/TRBV12-4	ASSNSGKTLYEQY
TRBD2	many	TRBV14	ASSQREWTDTQY
TRBD2	few	TRBV7-6	ASSLKRGGGEQF
TRBD1	.	TRBV3-1	ASSSHPGQGDTEAF
TRBD1	few	TRBV12-3/TRBV12-4	ASRSDRVTEAF
.	.	TRBV3-1	ASGRSNTGELF
.	few	TRBV5-1	ASSLEQGIGELF
TRBD1	few	TRBV18	ASSPRGQTSTDTQY
.	.	TRBV5-1	ASSLLLTQGNEQF
TRBD1	few	TRBV19	ASSLGTGTIHGYT
.	.	TRBV9	ASSPLGQSGGRNEQF
.	.	TRBV12-3/TRBV12-4	ASTPSGFGELF
.	.	TRBV7-3	ASSSGQFYGYT
.	few	TRBV5-1	ASSLNTETGYT
TRBD2	few	TRBV20-1	SASRLAGGHSSYNEQF
.	.	TRBV5-1	ASSTGIGNEQF
TRBD2	.	TRBV7-9	ASSLPGLAGGRIEQY
.	once	TRBV6-1	ASRVGGAGTGELF
TRBD1	few	TRBV28	ASSGGTGPFGYT
.	few	TRBV3-1	ASSQDTGGLFNEQF
.	few	TRBV5-5	ASSEDPGAYRAGNTIY
TRBD1	.	TRBV12-3/TRBV12-4	AISNRDRVYNEQF
.	few	TRBV10-3	ANSQRRGTDTQY